The 22 T cell receptor beta chains reported below all come from one sample, sequenced in a study of T cell responses to AZD1222 COVID-19 vaccine. The method was immunoSEQ multiplex PCR; TCRdb's version includes in-frame clones alone and lacks a portion of them. The table lists approximately 100,000 clones, about 89% of them singletons, with around 5% in the top ten. The sequenced sample was peripheral blood, obtained 28 days after the second AZD1222 dose. These receptors all stem from an adult who received the AZD1222 COVID-19 vaccine.

The chain has TRBV24-1 and TRBJ2-1, with 11 bases lining up with TRBD2. The CDR3 extends over 15 amino acids. The J segment lost 5 bases and the V segment lost 7 bases, leaving 6 bases of the junction unmatched. Germline V lookup: CDR1 KGHDR, CDR2 SFDVKD. As DNA, the CDR3 is TGTGCCACCAGCCCTAGCGGGGGGAACCACAATGAGCAGTTCTTC. Residues: CATSPSGGNHNEQFF.

J is TRBJ1-1 and V is TRBV5-1; D gene ambiguous. V lost 1 base, J lost 4 bases, and 11 bases lay in between. CDR1 is SGHRS and CDR2 is YFSETQ in the germline V gene. The CDR3 extends over 14 amino acids. Here the CDR3 DNA reads TGCGCCAGCAGCTTGTCAGAGCTGGGCACTGAAGCTTTCTTT. Translated, it gives CASSLSELGTEAFF.

In DNA, the CDR3 is TGTGCCAGCAGTGAAGGGAAGGGTCGCACCGGGGAGCTGTTTTTT. It encodes CASSEGKGRTGELFF. The rearrangement uses TRBV25-1 and TRBJ2-2; D is unclear. Trimming left V 2 bases short and J 4 bases short, with 11 bases between. This CDR3 comprises 15 residues. Germline values: CDR1 MGHDK, CDR2 SYGVNS. Combining the CDR3 with reference TRBV25-1 and TRBJ2-2 gives the whole variable domain EADIYQTPRYLVIGTGKKITLECSQTMGHDKMYWYQQDPGMELHLIHYSYGVNSTEKGDLSSESTVSRIRTEHFPLTLESARPSHTSQYLCASSEGKGRTGELFFGEGSRLTVL.

This chain connects TRBV11-2 to TRBJ1-3, with D hard to call. Germline lookup yields CDR1 SGHAT and CDR2 FQNNGV. The V and J ends lost 0 bases and 4 bases respectively, with 10 bases between them. The CDR3 is made up of 15 amino acids. CDR3 nucleotide sequence: TGTGCCAGCAGCTTAGACGGCAGCTTCGGAAACACCATATATTTT. Residues: CASSLDGSFGNTIYF.

This sequence joins TRBV2 and TRBJ1-1; TRBD1 might be the D (6 bases). V shed 4 bases and J shed 6 bases, with 12 bases lying between them. The CDR3 is 13 amino acids. Germline V CDR1 and CDR2: SNHLY, FYNNEI. The DNA of the CDR3 is TGTGCCAGCAGTGGAGGGGGGGAGGCTGAAGCTTTCTTT. This encodes CASSGGGEAEAFF.

CDR3 amino acids: CASSEGTVNYGYTF. The CDR3 DNA follows: TGTGCCAGCAGTGAAGGGACAGTTAACTATGGCTACACCTTC. The V and J genes are TRBV2 and TRBJ1-2; D might be TRBD1 (6 bases). CDR3 length: 14 amino acids. Germline assignment: CDR1 SNHLY and CDR2 FYNNEI. V was shortened by 1 base and J by 1 base, with 7 bases between the two germline ends.

The chain employs TRBV7-8 and TRBJ1-2, with 8 bases that match TRBD1. The CDR3 runs 16 residues. Looked up from germline, CDR1 is SGHVS and CDR2 is FQNEAQ. V lost 5 bases and J lost 6; bases outside the gene matches: 14. CDR3 sequence: CASSQRDRTNGDGYTF. For the CDR3, the DNA is TGTGCCAGCAGCCAGAGGGACAGGACCAACGGGGATGGCTACACCTTC.

This chain links TRBV7-9 with TRBJ1-4; D not resolved. The CDR3 is 15 amino acids. V lost 4 bases to trimming and J lost 0 bases, with 9 bases between them. Germline V gives CDR1 SEHNR, CDR2 FQNEAQ (reference sequence). Here the CDR3 DNA reads TGTGCCAGCAGCTCCTCCCGGGCAACTAATGAAAAACTGTTTTTT. Translation gives CASSSSRATNEKLFF.

The chain employs TRBV5-6 and TRBJ1-2; D gene uncertain. In germline, CDR1 is SGHDT, CDR2 YYEEEE. With 4 bases removed from V and 6 bases from J, the gap between germline ends came to 13 bases. The CDR3 is made up of 13 amino acids. CDR3 nucleotide sequence: TGTGCCAGCAGCCTGACACGGCTGAATGGCTACACCTTC. Protein: CASSLTRLNGYTF.

Only one count was recorded for this clone. The chain has TRBV20-1 and TRBJ2-7; D might be TRBD1 (6 bases). Per germline, CDR1 DFQATT and CDR2 SNEGSKA (reference sequence). This CDR3 contains 11 residues. The V and J ends lost 5 bases and 6 bases respectively, with 11 bases between them. The CDR3 bases are TGCAGTGCTGGCGGACAGCGCGAGCAGTACTTC. It is translated as CSAGGQREQYF.

The chain is built from TRBV4-2 and TRBJ2-7; TRBD2 agrees at 12 bases. Trimming cost V 3 bases and J 2 bases; bases outside gene matches: 5. The CDR3 contains 16 residues. From germline, CDR1 is LGHNA and CDR2 YNFKEQ. CDR3 nucleotides: TGTGCCAGCAGCCATTCCTCTAGCGGGGGGGCCTACGAGCAGTACTTC. It specifies CASSHSSSGGAYEQYF.

The rearrangement links TRBV2 to TRBJ2-7; D may be TRBD2 (5 bases). V was pared by 5 bases and J by 5 bases, with 16 bases between. The CDR3 extends over 14 amino acids. Per the germline V gene, CDR1 is SNHLY and CDR2 is FYNNEI. The chain's CDR3 is CASSKGVLEHEQYF. CDR3 nucleotides: TGTGCCAGCAGTAAGGGAGTCCTGGAGCACGAGCAGTACTTC.

The V and J genes are TRBV7-2 and TRBJ2-5, with D perhaps assigned TRBD1 or TRBD2 (5 bases each). The CDR3 length is 13 residues. The germline gives CDR1 SGHTA, CDR2 FQGNSA. With 5 bases removed from V and 2 bases from J, the gap between germline ends came to 9 bases. CDR3 sequence: CASSGGRQETQYF. In DNA, the CDR3 is TGTGCCAGCAGCGGGGGTAGACAAGAGACCCAGTACTTC.

This CDR3 is CASSLGTLAYEQYF. CDR3 DNA sequence: TGCGCCAGCAGCTTAGGGACACTGGCCTACGAGCAGTACTTC. V and J are TRBV5-1 and TRBJ2-7; D perhaps matches TRBD1 (6 bases). CDR1 SGHRS and CDR2 YFSETQ come from the germline V gene. V shed 2 bases and J shed 2 bases, with 11 bases lying between them. This CDR3 comprises 14 residues.

The V gene is TRBV9, the J gene TRBJ2-6, with 10 positions matching TRBD1. Unmatched junction bases numbered 7, after V lost 3 bases and J lost 1 base. The CDR3 length is 18 residues. Per germline, CDR1 SGDLS and CDR2 YYNGEE. CDR3 amino acids: CASSARDRGWSGANVLTF. CDR3 DNA: TGTGCCAGCAGCGCCCGGGACAGGGGATGGTCTGGGGCCAACGTCCTGACTTTC.

The chain employs TRBV18 and TRBJ2-3, with TRBD2 as a possible D gene (6 bases). The CDR3 consists of 14 residues. Trimming took off 6 bases at V and 2 bases at J, with 12 bases between the two ends. Germline assignment: CDR1 KGHSH and CDR2 LQKENI. CDR3 sequence: CASSPERVTDTQYF. The CDR3 DNA is TGTGCCAGCTCCCCCGAGCGGGTCACAGATACGCAGTATTTT.

V gene TRBV7-7 combines with J gene TRBJ2-3, with 9 bases lining up with TRBD2. The ends lost 3 bases at V and 2 bases at J; junction bases unmatched: 12. The CDR3 totals 18 residues. The V gene's germline CDR1 is SSHAT and CDR2 FNYEAQ (reference sequence). DNA for the CDR3: TGTGCCAGCAGCTTCCGGCCAGCGGGGGGATCTTTCACAGATACGCAGTATTTT. As protein: CASSFRPAGGSFTDTQYF.

V is TRBV2 and J is TRBJ2-2; 8 bases map to TRBD2. The junction had 10 bases not matched to a gene; V was cut back by 6 bases and J by 7 bases. CDR1 and CDR2 (germline): SNHLY, FYNNEI. The CDR3 loop spans 15 amino acids. This chain's CDR3 is CASRAGTSLSGELFF. In DNA, the CDR3 is TGTGCCAGCAGGGCCGGGACTAGTTTAAGCGGGGAGCTGTTTTTT.

The J gene is TRBJ2-1, the V gene TRBV6-2 or TRBV6-3, with no clear D. This CDR3 comprises 14 residues. From germline, CDR1 is MNHEY and CDR2 SVGEGT. The V gene lost 5 bases and the J gene lost 0 bases, with 8 bases spanning the gap. CDR3 region: CASSSRSSYNEQFF. The CDR3 DNA sequence: TGTGCCAGCAGTAGTCGGAGCTCCTACAATGAGCAGTTCTTC.

This clone was counted once. V usage is TRBV5-1 and J usage is TRBJ2-7, with a tentative D call TRBD2 (5 bases). Germline V CDR1 and CDR2: SGHRS, YFSETQ. This CDR3 region has 16 residues. V was clipped by 4 bases and J by 2 bases, with 19 bases between them. The CDR3 coding sequence is TGCGCCAGCAGCGGTTCCCAATGGAGCGGAGCCTACGAGCAGTACTTC. It translates to CASSGSQWSGAYEQYF.

CDR3 residues: CASSAGRNYGYTF. The DNA of the CDR3 is TGTGCCAGCAGCGCCGGCAGGAACTATGGCTACACCTTC. This sequence joins TRBV5-4 and TRBJ1-2; D unclear. There are 13 residues in the CDR3. Germline values: CDR1 SGHNT, CDR2 YYREEE (reference sequence). Between the trimmed V and J ends, which lost 4 bases and 2 bases, there was a span of 9 bases. The variable domain in full, with the rest retrieved from reference TRBV5-4 and TRBJ1-2, is ETGVTQSPTHLIKTRGQQVTLRCSSQSGHNTVSWYQQALGQGPQFIFQYYREEENGRGNFPPRFSGLQFPNYSSELNVNALELDDSALYLCASSAGRNYGYTFGSGTRLTVV.

This clone was recorded once. The junction differs from germline at one of its ends, possibly a read error. The V and J genes are TRBV30 and TRBJ1-6, with TRBD1 as a possible D gene (5 bases). CDR1 GTSNPN and CDR2 SVGIG come from the germline V gene (reference sequence). This CDR3 spans 14 amino acids. CDR3 in DNA: TGTGCCTGGTCGGATGGGGCCTATAGTTCACCCCTCCACTTT. Its translation is CAWSDGAYSSPLHF.